Following are 10 T cell receptor beta chains from one sample sequenced in a study of cytotoxic CD8 clonotypes in ibrutinib-treated CLL. Some clones are missing from TCRdb's copy, which holds only in-frame ones; the method was immunoSEQ multiplex PCR. Of a few hundred thousand clones in the sample, 70% to 80% were seen once. The specimen comprised PBMCs, sampled before ibrutinib treatment. The receptors originated from a human donor with chronic lymphocytic leukemia.

V gene TRBV6-4 combines with J gene TRBJ2-7; 11 positions agree with TRBD2. The V and J ends lost 3 bases and 2 bases, in that order; junction bases with no gene match: 6. The CDR3 has 16 amino acids. Germline loops: CDR1 MRHNA, CDR2 SNTAGT. As DNA, the CDR3 is TGTGCCAGCAGTGAAACTAGCGGGAGTTTCCCCTACGAGCAGTACTTC. It is translated as CASSETSGSFPYEQYF.

The V and J genes are TRBV6-5 and TRBJ1-2, with a tentative D call TRBD1 (5 bases). The CDR3 runs to 13 residues. In germline, CDR1 is MNHEY, CDR2 SVGAGI. Trimming removed 10 bases at V and 2 bases at J, with 14 bases between. Written as DNA, the CDR3 is TGTGCCACCCGACAGAACCTGAACTATGGCTACACCTTC. Translation: CATRQNLNYGYTF.

The rearrangement uses TRBV10-3 and TRBJ1-4; D not certain. The germline CDR1 and CDR2 sequences are ENHRY and SYGVKD. V shed 7 bases and J shed 2 bases, with 11 bases lying between them. This CDR3 is 14 amino acids long. The CDR3 loop is CAITRDPTNEKLFF. CDR3 in DNA: TGTGCCATCACCCGGGATCCGACTAATGAAAAACTGTTTTTT.

The chain uses TRBV7-9 and TRBJ1-5; TRBD1 is a possible D gene (5 bases). Deletions cut 8 bases from V and 2 bases from J, with 10 bases between. This CDR3 comprises 13 residues. The germline V gene has CDR1 SEHNR and CDR2 FQNEAQ (reference sequence). This CDR3 is CASSWGGNQPQHF. CDR3 coding DNA: TGTGCCAGCTCCTGGGGGGGCAATCAGCCCCAGCATTTT.

The rearrangement joins TRBV4-2 to TRBJ1-4; 8 bases match TRBD1. The V gene end was trimmed by 4 bases and the J gene end by 7 bases; junction bases not matched to a gene: 5. The CDR3 has 14 amino acids. The V gene's germline CDR1 is LGHNA and CDR2 YNFKEQ. The CDR3 DNA is TGTGCCAGCAGCCGCGGACAGGGTGGTGAAAAACTGTTTTTT. It translates to CASSRGQGGEKLFF.

This sequence joins TRBV5-6 and TRBJ2-7; TRBD2 matches at 7 bases. Germline loops: CDR1 SGHDT, CDR2 YYEEEE. The CDR3 length is 15 residues. The V and J ends lost 6 bases and 3 bases, in that order; junction bases with no gene match: 12. CDR3 in DNA: TGTGCCAGCATAACCTGGGGTAGCGGGCTCTACGAGCAGTACTTC. Translated, it gives CASITWGSGLYEQYF.

The V call is TRBV5-6, the J call TRBJ1-2; 7 nucleotides match TRBD1. The CDR3 is 14 amino acids. J was trimmed by 5 bases and V by 4 bases; bases with no gene match: 8. Germline V lookup: CDR1 SGHDT, CDR2 YYEEEE. In DNA, the CDR3 is TGTGCCAGCAGCCGAAGAGACAGGGAGTATGGCTACACCTTC. This encodes CASSRRDREYGYTF.

This clone occurred once. The J gene is TRBJ2-7, the V gene TRBV18, with 10 bases matching TRBD2. The CDR3 loop spans 15 amino acids. Trimming cost V 4 bases and J 2 bases; bases outside gene matches: 5. The germline gives CDR1 KGHSH, CDR2 LQKENI. The CDR3 loop reads CASSQGLARTYEQYF. The CDR3 region has the DNA TGTGCCAGCTCACAGGGACTAGCGCGTACCTACGAGCAGTACTTC.

The DNA of the CDR3 is TGTGCCAGCACAAGTAGGATCATCCATGGCTACACCTTC. This codes for CASTSRIIHGYTF. The genes are TRBV6-5 and TRBJ1-2; D is unclear. Trimming stripped 7 bases from V and 6 bases from J, with 15 bases between. The germline V gene has CDR1 MNHEY and CDR2 SVGAGI. The CDR3 covers 13 residues.

The CDR3 reads CSVGGINTEAFF. CDR3 bases: TGCAGCGTTGGCGGAATCAACACTGAAGCTTTCTTT. The V call is TRBV29-1, the J call TRBJ1-1; D uncertain. Trimming pared 4 bases from V and 2 bases from J, leaving 8 bases between. CDR3 length: 12 amino acids. The germline V gene encodes CDR1 SQVTM and CDR2 ANQGSEA. The whole variable domain, filled in from reference TRBV29-1 and TRBJ1-1, reads SAVISQKPSRDICQRGTSLTIQCQVDSQVTMMFWYRQQPGQSLTLIATANQGSEATYESGFVIDKFPISRPNLTFSTLTVSNMSPEDSSIYLCSVGGINTEAFFGQGTRLTVV.